This record looks at one T cell receptor (beta chain) sequence and its context. The antigen is not known. This sample was included in a study of cytomegalovirus exposure and HLA in healthy donors. On the study more broadly: Per a later analysis, the roughly 690 first-cohort and some 110 validation repertoires shared one platform.

Trimming stripped 1 base from V and 3 bases from J, with 10 bases between. CDR3 length equals 13 residues. The germline V gene has CDR1 SQVTM and CDR2 ANQGSEA. The study, taken as a whole, reports: Reportedly, cytomegalovirus status was diagnosed with high sensitivity and specificity.

This table comes from immunoSEQ multiplex PCR, and its TCRdb copy is limited to in-frame clones, with some not included. The table includes 200,000 to 250,000 clones, approximately 87% detected once. V is TRBV29-1 and J is TRBJ2-7, with D possibly matching TRBD2 (6 bases). The TCR was taken from a woman younger than 30 in good health and CMV-seronegative. Sequencing input: PBMCs. The CDR3 reads CSVEGSSGYEQYF. CDR3 DNA: TGCAGCGTTGAAGGTAGTAGCGGCTACGAGCAGTACTTC.